This TCR beta chain was profiled in a study of CD8 T cells in Susac syndrome. It was with random hexamers that roughly 0.5 to 1 ug RNA was reverse transcribed. TCRdb independently ran MiXCR on the immunoSEQ multiplex PCR reads; one entry per CDR3 protein. The repertoire has 150,000 to 200,000 distinct CDR3 sequences, about 95% of them found once; the top ten carry about 0.15%. FACS enriched CD8+ TEMRA cells, while bulk CD8+ and CD4+ were negatively isolated. Germline CDR1 is SGHTA and CDR2 is FQGTGA. Between the trimmed V and J ends, which lost 5 bases and 2 bases, there was a span of 14 bases. CDR3 length equals 15 residues.

V usage is TRBV7-3 and J usage is TRBJ2-3; D is perhaps TRBD1 or TRBD2 (7 bases each). The specimen sequenced was CD8+ T cells from PBMCs. The TCR sequence derives from a human donor with multiple sclerosis. CDR3 in amino acids: CASSPTGDYTDTQYF. In DNA, the CDR3 is TGTGCCAGCAGCCCAACAGGGGACTACACAGATACGCAGTATTTT.